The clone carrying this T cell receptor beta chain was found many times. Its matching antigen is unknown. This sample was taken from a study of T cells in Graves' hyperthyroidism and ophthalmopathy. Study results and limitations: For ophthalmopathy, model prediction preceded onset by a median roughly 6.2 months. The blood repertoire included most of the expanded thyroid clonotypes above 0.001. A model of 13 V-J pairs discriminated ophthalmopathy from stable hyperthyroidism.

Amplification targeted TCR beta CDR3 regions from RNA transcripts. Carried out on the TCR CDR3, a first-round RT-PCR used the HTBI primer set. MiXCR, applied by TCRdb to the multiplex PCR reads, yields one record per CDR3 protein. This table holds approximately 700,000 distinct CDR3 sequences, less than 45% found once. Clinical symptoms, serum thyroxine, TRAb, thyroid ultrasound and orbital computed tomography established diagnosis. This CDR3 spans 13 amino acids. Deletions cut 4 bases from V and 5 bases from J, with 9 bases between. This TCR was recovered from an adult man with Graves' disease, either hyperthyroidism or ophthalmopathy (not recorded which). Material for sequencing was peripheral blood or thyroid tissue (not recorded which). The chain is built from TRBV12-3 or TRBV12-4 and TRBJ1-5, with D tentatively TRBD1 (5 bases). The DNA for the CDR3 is TGTGCCAGCAGTTCCAGGGAAGATCAGCCCCAGCATTTT. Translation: CASSSREDQPQHF.